These 10 T cell receptor beta chains originate from one sample sequenced in a study of T cells in Graves' hyperthyroidism and ophthalmopathy. TCR beta CDR3 sequences were amplified from RNA transcripts. Primed by the HTBI set, a first-round RT-PCR was run on the TCR CDR3. TCRdb re-called the multiplex PCR reads with MiXCR, one entry per CDR3 protein. This table has nearly 750,000 distinct CDR3 sequences, around a third appearing once. Sequenced sample: blood. These receptors all stem from a woman aged 40 to 55 with Graves' hyperthyroidism.

The chain joins TRBV25-1 to TRBJ2-3; D gene ambiguous. Germline values: CDR1 MGHDK, CDR2 SYGVNS. With 5 bases removed from V and 4 bases from J, the gap between germline ends came to 10 bases. The CDR3 is 13 amino acids. The CDR3 protein is CASSYAIPDTQYF. DNA of the CDR3: TGTGCCAGCAGTTACGCGATCCCAGATACGCAGTATTTT.

This clonotype was counted many times. The chain is built from TRBV7-9 and TRBJ2-2; D may be TRBD2 (5 bases). The CDR3 sequence is 14 residues long. Germline V gene sequence: CDR1 SEHNR, CDR2 FQNEAQ (reference sequence). Trimming shortened V by 4 bases and J by 6 bases, and 12 bases separated the two germline ends. The CDR3 sequence is CASSSDTRAGELFF. Written as DNA, the CDR3 is TGTGCCAGCAGCTCCGACACTAGGGCCGGGGAGCTGTTTTTT. The full variable domain, completed using reference TRBV7-9 and TRBJ2-2, is DTGVSQNPRHKITKRGQNVTFRCDPISEHNRLYWYRQTLGQGPEFLTYFQNEAQLEKSRLLSDRFSAERPKGSFSTLEIQRTEQGDSAMYLCASSSDTRAGELFFGEGSRLTVL.

The CDR3 nucleotides read TGTGCCAGCAGCCAGGGGGGACTAGCGGGAGGGAGTTCCTACAATGAGCAGTTCTTC. Protein sequence: CASSQGGLAGGSSYNEQFF. The chain employs TRBV7-9 and TRBJ2-1; TRBD2 matches at 16 bases. CDR1 is SEHNR, CDR2 FQNEAQ, per germline (reference sequence). Trimming took 5 bases from V and 1 from J; bases not matched to a gene: 8. This CDR3 has 19 residues. Full variable domain (outside the CDR3, taken from reference TRBV7-9 and TRBJ2-1): DTGVSQNPRHKITKRGQNVTFRCDPISEHNRLYWYRQTLGQGPEFLTYFQNEAQLEKSRLLSDRFSAERPKGSFSTLEIQRTEQGDSAMYLCASSQGGLAGGSSYNEQFFGPGTRLTVL.

The chain is built from TRBV10-2 and TRBJ1-1; TRBD1 matches 9 bases. Germline V gene lookup returns CDR1 WSHSY and CDR2 SAAADI. The CDR3 extends over 12 amino acids. The CDR3 coding sequence is TGCCCCGGACAGGGGAGGAACACTGAAGCTTTCTTT. Protein sequence: CPGQGRNTEAFF.

The chain links TRBV19 to TRBJ1-5; no reliable D call. The CDR3 length is 14 residues. V was cut by 9 bases and J by 10 bases, with 22 bases left in between. Germline V CDR1 and CDR2: LNHDA, SQIVND (reference sequence). CDR3: CASSQSSRLHPQHF. As DNA, the CDR3 is TGTGCCAGCAGCCAGTCCTCACGGCTTCATCCCCAGCATTTT.

This clonotype has only one observation. Given a much more abundant clone one base away, this may be a read error. The chain uses TRBV6-5 and TRBJ2-5; 10 nucleotides match TRBD2. Germline assignment: CDR1 MNHEY and CDR2 SVGAGI. This CDR3 contains 15 residues. J lost 4 bases, V lost 9 bases, and 11 bases had no gene match. CDR3 sequence reads: CASTLLGLAVETQYF. As DNA, the CDR3 is TGTGCCAGTACACTGCTTGGACTAGCGGTAGAGACCCAGTACTTC.

This clonotype turned up a few times. V usage is TRBV14 and J usage is TRBJ2-7; no clear D. Trimming cost V 0 bases and J 4 bases, with 4 bases left between them. The CDR3 totals 12 residues. The V gene's germline CDR1 is SGHDN and CDR2 FVKESK. DNA of the CDR3: TGTGCCAGCAGCCAAGATGAGTACGAGCAGTACTTC. Amino acids: CASSQDEYEQYF. Complete variable domain (other parts from reference TRBV14 and TRBJ2-7): EAGVTQFPSHSVIEKGQTVTLRCDPISGHDNLYWYRRVMGKEIKFLLHFVKESKQDESGMPNNRFLAERTGGTYSTLKVQPAELEDSGVYFCASSQDEYEQYFGPGTRLTVT.

This clonotype was detected many times. The CDR3 region has the DNA TGTGCCACCAGCCCTCGCTCGGGAACGGTCGCTTTCTTT. Its translation: CATSPRSGTVAFF. The chain couples TRBV24-1 to TRBJ1-1; D not resolved. This CDR3 is 13 amino acids long. Germline values: CDR1 KGHDR, CDR2 SFDVKD. The germline V and J ends were trimmed by 7 bases and 11 bases, with 19 bases remaining between them.

The gene calls are TRBV10-1 and TRBJ2-7; TRBD1 might be the D (6 bases). CDR1 and CDR2 (germline): WNHNN, SYGVQD (reference sequence). Trimming took off 2 bases at V and 5 bases at J, with 19 bases between the two ends. CDR3 size: 16 residues. The CDR3 loop reads CASSEEGQGRLNEQYF. As DNA, the CDR3 is TGCGCCAGCAGTGAGGAGGGGCAGGGGAGATTGAACGAGCAGTACTTC.

For this clonotype: The junction and the germline gene differ at one end; a read error may be behind it. The chain uses TRBV19 and TRBJ1-3, with TRBD1 identical over 8 bases. Germline V gene data show CDR1 as LNHDA and CDR2 as SQIVND (reference sequence). The CDR3 is 15 residues long. The CDR3 DNA sequence: TGTGCCTGTAGTTTCGGACAGGGATCTGGAAACACCATATATTTT. It specifies CACSFGQGSGNTIYF.